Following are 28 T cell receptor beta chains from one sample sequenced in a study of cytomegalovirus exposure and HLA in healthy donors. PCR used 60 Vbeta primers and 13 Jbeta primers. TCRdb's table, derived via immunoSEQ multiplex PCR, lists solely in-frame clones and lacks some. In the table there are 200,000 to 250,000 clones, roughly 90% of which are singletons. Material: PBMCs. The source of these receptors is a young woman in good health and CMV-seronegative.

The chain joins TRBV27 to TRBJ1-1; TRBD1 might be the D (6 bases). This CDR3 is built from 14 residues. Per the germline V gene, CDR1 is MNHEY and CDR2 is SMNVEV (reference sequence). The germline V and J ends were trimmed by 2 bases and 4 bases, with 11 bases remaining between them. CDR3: CASSLGQGSTEAFF. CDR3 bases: TGTGCCAGCAGTTTAGGGCAGGGGAGCACTGAAGCTTTCTTT.

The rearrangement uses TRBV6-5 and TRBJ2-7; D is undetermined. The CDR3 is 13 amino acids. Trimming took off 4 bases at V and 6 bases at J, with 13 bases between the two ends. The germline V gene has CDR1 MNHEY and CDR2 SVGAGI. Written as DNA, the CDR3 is TGTGCCAGCAGTTCGATGTTAGCCTCCGAGCAGTACTTC. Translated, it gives CASSSMLASEQYF.

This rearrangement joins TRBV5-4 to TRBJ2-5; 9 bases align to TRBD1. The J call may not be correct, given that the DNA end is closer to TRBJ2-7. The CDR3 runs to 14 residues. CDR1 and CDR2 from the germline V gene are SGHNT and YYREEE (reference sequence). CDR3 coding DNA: TGTGCCAGCAGCCTGGACAGGGGAATAGGCGAGCAGTACTTC. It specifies CASSLDRGIGEQYF.

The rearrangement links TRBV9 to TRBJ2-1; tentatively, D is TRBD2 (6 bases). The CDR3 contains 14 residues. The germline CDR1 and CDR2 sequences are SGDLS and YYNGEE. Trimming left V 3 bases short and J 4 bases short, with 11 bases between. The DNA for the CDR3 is TGTGCCAGCAGCGCGAGGAGGGCTTACAATGAGCAGTTCTTC. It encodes CASSARRAYNEQFF. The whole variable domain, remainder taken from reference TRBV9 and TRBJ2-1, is DSGVTQTPKHLITATGQRVTLRCSPRSGDLSVYWYQQSLDQGLQFLIQYYNGEERAKGNILERFSAQQFPDLHSELNLSSLELGDSALYFCASSARRAYNEQFFGPGTRLTVL.

The CDR3 DNA is TGTGCCAGCAGTAAGACGACAGGGCAGCCCCAGCATTTT. This encodes CASSKTTGQPQHF. V and J are TRBV7-8 and TRBJ1-5; TRBD1 agrees at 7 bases. J lost 7 bases, V lost 6 bases, and 6 bases had no gene match. The germline CDR1 and CDR2 sequences are SGHVS and FQNEAQ. This CDR3 region has 13 residues. Full variable domain (outside the CDR3, taken from reference TRBV7-8 and TRBJ1-5): GAGVSQSPRYKVAKRGQDVALRCDPISGHVSLFWYQQALGQGPEFLTYFQNEAQLDKSGLPSDRFFAERPEGSVSTLKIQRTQQEDSAVYLCASSKTTGQPQHFGDGTRLSIL.

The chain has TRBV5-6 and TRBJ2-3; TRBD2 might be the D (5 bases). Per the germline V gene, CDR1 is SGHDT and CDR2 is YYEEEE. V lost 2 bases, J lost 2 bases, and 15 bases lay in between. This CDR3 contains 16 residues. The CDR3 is CASSLLQRNPTDTQYF. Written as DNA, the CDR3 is TGTGCCAGCAGCTTACTTCAGCGGAACCCCACAGATACGCAGTATTTT.

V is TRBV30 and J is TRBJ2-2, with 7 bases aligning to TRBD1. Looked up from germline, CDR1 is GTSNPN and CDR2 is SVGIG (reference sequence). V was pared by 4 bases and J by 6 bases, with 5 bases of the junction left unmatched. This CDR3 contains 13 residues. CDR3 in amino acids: CAWTDRDPGELFF. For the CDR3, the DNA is TGTGCCTGGACCGACAGGGACCCCGGGGAGCTGTTTTTT.

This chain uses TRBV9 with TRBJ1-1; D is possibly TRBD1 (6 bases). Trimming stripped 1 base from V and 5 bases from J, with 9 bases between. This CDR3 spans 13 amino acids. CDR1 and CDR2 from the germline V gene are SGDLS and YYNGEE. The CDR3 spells CASSVPGETEAFF. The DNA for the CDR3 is TGTGCCAGCAGCGTACCAGGGGAGACTGAAGCTTTCTTT.

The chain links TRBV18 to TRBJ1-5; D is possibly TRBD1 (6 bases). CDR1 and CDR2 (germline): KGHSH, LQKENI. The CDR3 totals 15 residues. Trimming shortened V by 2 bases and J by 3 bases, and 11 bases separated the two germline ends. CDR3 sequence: CASSPRGSNNQPQHF. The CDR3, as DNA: TGTGCCAGCTCACCAAGGGGGTCCAACAATCAGCCCCAGCATTTT.

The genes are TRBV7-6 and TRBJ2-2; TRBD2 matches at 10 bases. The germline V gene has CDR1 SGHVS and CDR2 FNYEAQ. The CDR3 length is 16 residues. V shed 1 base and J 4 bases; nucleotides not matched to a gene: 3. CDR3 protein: CASSLGLAGPTGELFF. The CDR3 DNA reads TGTGCCAGCAGCTTAGGACTAGCGGGCCCCACCGGGGAGCTGTTTTTT. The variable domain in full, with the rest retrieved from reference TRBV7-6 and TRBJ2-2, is GAGVSQSPRYKVTKRGQDVALRCDPISGHVSLYWYRQALGQGPEFLTYFNYEAQQDKSGLPNDRFSAERPEGSISTLTIQRTEQRDSAMYRCASSLGLAGPTGELFFGEGSRLTVL.

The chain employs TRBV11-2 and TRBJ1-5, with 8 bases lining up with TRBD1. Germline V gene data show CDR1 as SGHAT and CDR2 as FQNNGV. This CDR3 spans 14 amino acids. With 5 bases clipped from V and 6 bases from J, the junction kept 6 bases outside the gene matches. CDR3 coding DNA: TGTGCCAGCAGCGAGGCAGGGGGCCTTCAGCCCCAGCATTTT. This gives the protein CASSEAGGLQPQHF.

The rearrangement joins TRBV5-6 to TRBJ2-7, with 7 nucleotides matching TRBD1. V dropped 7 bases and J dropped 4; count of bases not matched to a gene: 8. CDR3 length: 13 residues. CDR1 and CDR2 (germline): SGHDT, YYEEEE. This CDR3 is CASGPGQKYEQYF. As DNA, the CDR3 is TGTGCCAGCGGCCCGGGACAGAAATACGAGCAGTACTTC.

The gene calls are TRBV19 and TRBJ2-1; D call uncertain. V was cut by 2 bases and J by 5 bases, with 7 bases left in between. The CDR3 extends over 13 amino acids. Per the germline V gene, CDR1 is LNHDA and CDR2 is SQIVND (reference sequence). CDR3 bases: TGTGCCAGTAGTATAAGCTTGGACAATGAGCAGTTCTTC. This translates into CASSISLDNEQFF.

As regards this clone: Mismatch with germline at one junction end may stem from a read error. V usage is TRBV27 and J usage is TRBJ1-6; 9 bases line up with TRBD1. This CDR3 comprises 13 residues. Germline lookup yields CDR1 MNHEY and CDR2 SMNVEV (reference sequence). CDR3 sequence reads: CASRGTGISLLHF. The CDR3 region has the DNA TGTGCCAGCAGGGGGACAGGGATTTCACTCCTCCACTTT.

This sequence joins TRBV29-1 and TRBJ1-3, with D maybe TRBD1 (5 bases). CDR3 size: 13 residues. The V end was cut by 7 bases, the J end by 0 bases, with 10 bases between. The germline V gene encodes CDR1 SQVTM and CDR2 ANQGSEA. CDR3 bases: TGCAGCGCGCGACAGAGCTCTGGAAACACCATATATTTT. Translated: CSARQSSGNTIYF.

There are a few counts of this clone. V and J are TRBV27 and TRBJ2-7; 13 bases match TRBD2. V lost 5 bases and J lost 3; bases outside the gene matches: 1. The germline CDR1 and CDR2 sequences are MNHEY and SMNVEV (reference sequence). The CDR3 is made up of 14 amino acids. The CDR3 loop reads CASSRTSGSYEQYF. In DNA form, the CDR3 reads TGTGCCAGCAGTCGGACTAGCGGGAGCTACGAGCAGTACTTC.

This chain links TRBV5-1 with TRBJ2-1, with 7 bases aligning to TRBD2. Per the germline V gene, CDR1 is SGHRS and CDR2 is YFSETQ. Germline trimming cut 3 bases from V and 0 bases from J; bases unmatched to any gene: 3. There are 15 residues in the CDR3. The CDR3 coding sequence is TGCGCCAGCAGCTCAAAGCGGGACTCCTACAATGAGCAGTTCTTC. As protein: CASSSKRDSYNEQFF.

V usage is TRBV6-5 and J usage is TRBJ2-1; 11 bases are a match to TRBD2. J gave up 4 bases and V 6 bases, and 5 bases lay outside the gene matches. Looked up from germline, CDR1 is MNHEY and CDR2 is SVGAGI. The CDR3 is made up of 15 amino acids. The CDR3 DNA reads TGTGCCAGCAGCCCGACTAGCGGGGAGTACAATGAGCAGTTCTTC. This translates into CASSPTSGEYNEQFF.

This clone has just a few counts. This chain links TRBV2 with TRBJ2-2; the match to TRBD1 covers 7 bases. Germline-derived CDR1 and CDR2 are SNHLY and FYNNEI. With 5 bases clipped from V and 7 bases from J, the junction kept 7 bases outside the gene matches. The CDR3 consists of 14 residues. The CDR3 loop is CASSLYRTGGELFF. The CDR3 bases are TGTGCCAGCAGTCTCTATCGGACAGGCGGGGAGCTGTTTTTT.

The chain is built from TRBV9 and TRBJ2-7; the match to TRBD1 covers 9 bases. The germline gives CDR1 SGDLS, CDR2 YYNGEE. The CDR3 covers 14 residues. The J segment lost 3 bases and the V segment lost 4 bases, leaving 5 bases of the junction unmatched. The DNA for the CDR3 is TGTGCCAGCAGCCGAACAGGGGGCTTCTACGAGCAGTACTTC. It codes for CASSRTGGFYEQYF. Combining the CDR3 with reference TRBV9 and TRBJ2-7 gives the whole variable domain DSGVTQTPKHLITATGQRVTLRCSPRSGDLSVYWYQQSLDQGLQFLIQYYNGEERAKGNILERFSAQQFPDLHSELNLSSLELGDSALYFCASSRTGGFYEQYFGPGTRLTVT.

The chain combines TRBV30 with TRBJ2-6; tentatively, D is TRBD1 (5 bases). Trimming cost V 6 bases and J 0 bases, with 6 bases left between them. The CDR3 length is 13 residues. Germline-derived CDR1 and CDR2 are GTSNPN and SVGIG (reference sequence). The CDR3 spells CACDSSGANVLTF. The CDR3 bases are TGTGCCTGCGACAGCTCTGGGGCCAACGTCCTGACTTTC.

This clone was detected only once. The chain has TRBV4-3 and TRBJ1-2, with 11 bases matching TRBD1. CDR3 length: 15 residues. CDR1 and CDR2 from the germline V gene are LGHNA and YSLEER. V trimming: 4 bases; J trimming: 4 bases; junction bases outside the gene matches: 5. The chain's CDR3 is CASSPGQGAVYGYTF. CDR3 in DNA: TGCGCCAGCAGCCCAGGACAGGGGGCCGTCTATGGCTACACCTTC.

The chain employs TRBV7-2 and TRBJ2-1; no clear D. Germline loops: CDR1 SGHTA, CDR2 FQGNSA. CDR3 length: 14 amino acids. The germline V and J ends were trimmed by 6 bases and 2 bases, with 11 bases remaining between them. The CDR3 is CASRPTNAYNEQFF. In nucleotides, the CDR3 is TGTGCCAGCAGACCTACTAATGCCTACAATGAGCAGTTCTTC.

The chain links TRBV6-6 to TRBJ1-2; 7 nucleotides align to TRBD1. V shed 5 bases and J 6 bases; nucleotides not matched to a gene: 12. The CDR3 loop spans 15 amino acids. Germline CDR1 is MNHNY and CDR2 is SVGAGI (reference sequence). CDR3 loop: CASSRNARQGDGYTF. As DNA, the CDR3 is TGTGCCAGCAGTCGAAACGCAAGACAGGGCGATGGCTACACCTTC.

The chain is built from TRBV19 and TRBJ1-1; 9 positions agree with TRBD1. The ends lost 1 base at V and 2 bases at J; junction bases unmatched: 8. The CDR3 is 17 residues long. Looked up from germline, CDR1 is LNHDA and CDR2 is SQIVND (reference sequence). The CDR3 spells CASSIVSSGQGNTEAFF. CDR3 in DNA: TGTGCCAGTAGTATAGTAAGTTCGGGACAGGGAAACACTGAAGCTTTCTTT.

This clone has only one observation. The CDR3 DNA reads TGTGCCAGCAGTCGCGAGGCAGGGGGCTACGAGCAGTACTTC. It encodes CASSREAGGYEQYF. This rearrangement joins TRBV6-4 to TRBJ2-7; 7 bases line up with TRBD1. The CDR3 contains 14 residues. J was trimmed by 3 bases and V by 5 bases; bases with no gene match: 7. Germline V gives CDR1 MRHNA, CDR2 SNTAGT.

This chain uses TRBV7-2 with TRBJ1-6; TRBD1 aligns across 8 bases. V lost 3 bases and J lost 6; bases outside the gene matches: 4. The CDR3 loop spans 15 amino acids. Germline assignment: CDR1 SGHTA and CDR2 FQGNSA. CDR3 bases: TGTGCCAGCAGCTTTGGGGACAGGCCTAATTCACCCCTCCACTTT. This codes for CASSFGDRPNSPLHF.

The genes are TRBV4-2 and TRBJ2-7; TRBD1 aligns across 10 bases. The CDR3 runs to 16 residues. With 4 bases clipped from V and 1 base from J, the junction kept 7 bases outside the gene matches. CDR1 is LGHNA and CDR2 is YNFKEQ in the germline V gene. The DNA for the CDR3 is TGTGCCAGCAGCCCGCAGGACAGGGGGGAATCCTACGAGCAGTACTTC. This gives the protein CASSPQDRGESYEQYF.